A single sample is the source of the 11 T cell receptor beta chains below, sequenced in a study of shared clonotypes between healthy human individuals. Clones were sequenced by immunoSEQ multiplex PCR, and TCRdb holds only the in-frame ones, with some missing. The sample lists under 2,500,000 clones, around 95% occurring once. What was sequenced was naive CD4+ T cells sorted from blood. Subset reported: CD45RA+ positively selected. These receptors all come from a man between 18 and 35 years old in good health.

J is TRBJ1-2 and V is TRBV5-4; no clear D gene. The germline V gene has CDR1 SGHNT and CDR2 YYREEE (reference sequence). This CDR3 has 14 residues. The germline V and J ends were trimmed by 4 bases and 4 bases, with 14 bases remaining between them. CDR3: CASSGSGTAYGYTF. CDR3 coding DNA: TGTGCCAGCAGCGGGTCTGGCACAGCCTATGGCTACACCTTC.

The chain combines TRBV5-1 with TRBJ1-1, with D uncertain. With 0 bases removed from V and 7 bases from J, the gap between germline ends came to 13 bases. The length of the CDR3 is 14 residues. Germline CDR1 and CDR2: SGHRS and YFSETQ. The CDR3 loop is CASSLDGPLVEAFF. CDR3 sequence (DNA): TGCGCCAGCAGCTTGGATGGCCCTTTAGTTGAAGCTTTCTTT.

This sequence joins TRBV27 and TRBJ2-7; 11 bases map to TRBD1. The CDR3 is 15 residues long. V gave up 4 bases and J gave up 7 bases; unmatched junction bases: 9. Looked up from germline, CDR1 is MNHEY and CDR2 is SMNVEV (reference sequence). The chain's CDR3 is CASSSGQGAFEEQYF. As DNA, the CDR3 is TGTGCCAGCAGTTCCGGACAGGGGGCCTTTGAGGAGCAGTACTTC.

The CDR3 sequence is CASRGTGESYEQYF. The DNA for the CDR3 is TGTGCCAGTAGGGGGACAGGGGAGTCCTACGAGCAGTACTTC. V usage is TRBV19 and J usage is TRBJ2-7; 10 nucleotides match TRBD1. V dropped 6 bases and J dropped 1; count of bases not matched to a gene: 3. From germline, CDR1 is LNHDA and CDR2 SQIVND (reference sequence). This CDR3 is 14 amino acids long.

The CDR3 protein is CASSQTGGLETQYF. The CDR3 DNA follows: TGTGCCAGCAGTCAAACGGGGGGGCTCGAGACCCAGTACTTC. The J gene is TRBJ2-5, the V gene TRBV2; 8 nucleotides line up with TRBD2. Germline V gene sequence: CDR1 SNHLY, CDR2 FYNNEI. The CDR3 contains 14 residues. V shed 5 bases and J 5 bases; nucleotides not matched to a gene: 7.

CDR3: CASSLVLTPVGSGTEAFF. The DNA for the CDR3 is TGTGCCAGCAGCTTAGTACTCACCCCAGTAGGGTCGGGCACTGAAGCTTTCTTT. The V and J genes are TRBV7-2 and TRBJ1-1, with no clear D. V lost 1 base and J 4 bases, leaving 22 bases between the germline ends. CDR1 and CDR2 from the germline V gene are SGHTA and FQGNSA. CDR3 length equals 18 residues.

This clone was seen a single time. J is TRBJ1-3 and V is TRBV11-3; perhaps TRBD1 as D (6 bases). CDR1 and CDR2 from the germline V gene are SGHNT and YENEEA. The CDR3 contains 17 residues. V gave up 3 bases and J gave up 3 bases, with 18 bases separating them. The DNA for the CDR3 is TGTGCCAGCAGCTTTCTTCCCACAGGGCGTTTTGGAAACACCATATATTTT. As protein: CASSFLPTGRFGNTIYF.

The CDR3 loop reads CALRESSNQPQHF. In DNA, the CDR3 is TGTGCCCTCCGGGAGTCGAGCAATCAGCCCCAGCATTTT. The chain employs TRBV30 and TRBJ1-5; D is ambiguous. This CDR3 has 13 residues. V shed 8 bases and J shed 1 base, with 12 bases lying between them. CDR1 and CDR2 from the germline V gene are GTSNPN and SVGIG (reference sequence).

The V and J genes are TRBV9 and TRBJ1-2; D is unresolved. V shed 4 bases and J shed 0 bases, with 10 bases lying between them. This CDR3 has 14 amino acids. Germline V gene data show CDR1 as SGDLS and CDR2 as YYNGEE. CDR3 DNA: TGTGCCAGCAGCCACGGCGGGGCTAACTATGGCTACACCTTC. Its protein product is CASSHGGANYGYTF.

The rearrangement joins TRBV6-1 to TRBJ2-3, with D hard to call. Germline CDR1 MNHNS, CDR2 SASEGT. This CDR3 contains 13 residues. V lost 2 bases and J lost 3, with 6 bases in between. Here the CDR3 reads CASSEIMTDTQYF. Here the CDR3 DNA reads TGTGCCAGCAGTGAAATAATGACAGATACGCAGTATTTT.

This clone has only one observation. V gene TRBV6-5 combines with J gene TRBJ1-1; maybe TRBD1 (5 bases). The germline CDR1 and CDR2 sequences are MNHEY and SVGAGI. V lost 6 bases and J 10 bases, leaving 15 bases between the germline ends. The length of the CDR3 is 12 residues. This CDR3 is CASSNTGTAAFF. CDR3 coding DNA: TGTGCCAGCAGCAACACCGGGACGGCAGCTTTCTTT.